The 29 T cell receptor beta chains presented below share a single source sample, sequenced in a study of T cells in women clearing cervical HPV infection. The data were produced by immunoSEQ multiplex PCR, yet TCRdb's version contains in-frame clones alone and is incomplete. The sample includes approximately 35,000 clones. Specimen: blood buffy coat. The receptors derive from a woman between 18 and 75 years old with a cervical HPV16 infection that either progressed to CIN3+ or cleared (not recorded which).

Concerning this clone: The read gets to within 3 residues of the CDR3 end, and the germline J gene fills in the rest. The rearrangement links TRBV7-2 to TRBJ2-2, with 7 positions matching TRBD1. The germline V gene has CDR1 SGHTA and CDR2 FQGNSA. The CDR3 covers 15 residues. This CDR3 reads CASSLKTGLNEKLFF. The sequenced part of the CDR3 DNA is TGTGCCAGCAGCTTGAAGACAGGGCTTAATGAAAAG.

As regards this clone: The read halts 3 residues ahead of the CDR3 end, with the missing end drawn from the germline J gene. The genes are TRBV12-3 or TRBV12-4 and TRBJ1-1, with 9 bases that match TRBD1. V dropped 4 bases and J dropped 4; count of bases not matched to a gene: 4. The CDR3 contains 14 residues. The DNA read from the CDR3 is TGTGCCAGCAGTTACAGGGGGCACAGCACTGAA. It specifies CASSYRGHSTE. The whole CDR3 is CASSYRGHSTEAFF.

About this clone itself: The CDR3 extends 3 residues past the end of the read, so its final part is completed from the germline J gene. V is TRBV5-1 and J is TRBJ2-5; TRBD1 matches 7 bases. Germline V gives CDR1 SGHRS, CDR2 YFSETQ. This CDR3 comprises 15 residues. The ends lost 1 base at V and 1 base at J; junction bases unmatched: 4. Partial CDR3 DNA: TGCGCCAGCAGCTTGACAGGGACAGCCCAAGAGACC. It yields the protein CASSLTGTAQET. The whole CDR3 sequence reads CASSLTGTAQETQYF. The variable domain in full, completed from reference TRBV5-1 and TRBJ2-5, reads KAGVTQTPRYLIKTRGQQVTLSCSPISGHRSVSWYQQTPGQGLQFLFEYFSETQRNKGNFPGRFSGRQFSNSRSEMNVSTLELGDSALYLCASSLTGTAQETQYFGPGTRLLVL.

Details on this clone: With the read ending 3 residues before the CDR3 end, the germline J gene is used to fill in that end. This chain uses TRBV2 with TRBJ2-5, with 8 nucleotides matching TRBD1. Per germline, CDR1 SNHLY and CDR2 FYNNEI. The junction had 4 bases not matched to a gene; V was cut back by 4 bases and J by 0 bases. The CDR3 is made up of 15 amino acids. CDR3 DNA (partial): TGTGCCAGCAGTGGGACAGGGAAGTACCAAGAGACC. Encoded protein: CASSGTGKYQET. The whole CDR3 sequence is CASSGTGKYQETQYF.

As to this clone: Read sequence stops 3 residues before the CDR3 end, and the germline J gene provides the missing end. The chain links TRBV10-3 to TRBJ1-1, with D unresolved. The V gene's germline CDR1 is ENHRY and CDR2 SYGVKD. With 7 bases removed from V and 0 bases from J, the gap between germline ends came to 12 bases. There are 14 residues in the CDR3. CDR3: CAIKVDMMNTEAFF. The CDR3 bases that were read are TGTGCCATCAAGGTCGACATGATGAACACTGAA.

For this clone: The missing CDR3 end, 3 residues past where the read stops, is filled in from the germline J gene. V gene TRBV11-1 combines with J gene TRBJ2-5; 13 bases match TRBD2. J gave up 5 bases and V 3 bases, and 3 bases lay outside the gene matches. Per the germline V gene, CDR1 is SGHAT and CDR2 is FQDESV (reference sequence). This CDR3 is built from 15 residues. The CDR3 is CASSLGLAGMETQYF. Partial CDR3 DNA: TGTGCCAGCAGCTTGGGACTAGCGGGGATGGAGACC.

A remark on this clone: Read sequence stops 3 residues before the CDR3 end, and the germline J gene provides the missing end. The V and J genes are TRBV2 and TRBJ2-5, with 12 positions matching TRBD2. Germline values: CDR1 SNHLY, CDR2 FYNNEI. J lost 5 bases, V lost 5 bases, and 6 bases had no gene match. This CDR3 region has 15 residues. CDR3 loop: CASSLASGGGETQYF. The sequenced CDR3 bases are TGTGCCAGCAGTTTGGCTAGCGGGGGGGGTGAGACC.

The CDR3 is CASSLFPGGGEKLFF. The sequenced CDR3 bases are TGCGCCAGCAGCTTGTTTCCTGGGGGGGGTGAAAAA. The chain joins TRBV5-1 to TRBJ1-4, with D maybe TRBD1 (5 bases). From the germline J gene comes the end of the CDR3, since the read stops 3 residues before it. Germline V lookup: CDR1 SGHRS, CDR2 YFSETQ. Between the trimmed V and J ends, which lost 1 base and 7 bases, there was a span of 14 bases. The CDR3 is 15 amino acids.

Regarding this clone: The read is 3 residues too short to cover the CDR3 end, so that end is filled in from the germline J gene. The chain links TRBV5-1 to TRBJ2-7; 9 nucleotides agree with TRBD2. In germline, CDR1 is SGHRS, CDR2 YFSETQ. The V segment lost 0 bases and the J segment 4 bases; nucleotides outside the gene matches: 5. This CDR3 region has 15 residues. The CDR3 DNA, read in part, is TGCGCCAGCAGCTTGGATGGTAGCGGGAGTTACGAG. This codes for CASSLDGSGSYE. The whole CDR3 sequence is CASSLDGSGSYEQYF.

Of note for this clone: The missing CDR3 end, 3 residues past where the read stops, is filled in from the germline J gene. The J gene is TRBJ2-3, the V gene TRBV19; 11 bases are a match to TRBD1. The CDR3 loop spans 15 amino acids. From germline, CDR1 is LNHDA and CDR2 SQIVND (reference sequence). The chain's CDR3 is CASSIGQGAGETQYF. Incomplete CDR3 DNA: TGTGCCAGTAGTATCGGACAGGGGGCGGGGGAGACG.

The CDR3: CASSLMEASRGDQYF. The sequenced CDR3 bases are TGTGCCAGCAGCTTAATGGAGGCCTCACGAGGGGAT. The gene calls are TRBV7-2 and TRBJ2-4, with D perhaps matching TRBD1 or TRBD2 (5 bases each). The CDR3 goes on 3 residues after the read ends, and that part is filled in from the germline J gene. In germline, CDR1 is SGHTA, CDR2 FQGNSA. This CDR3 has 15 residues. The full variable domain, in which reference TRBV7-2 and TRBJ2-4 provide the parts outside the CDR3, is GAGVSQSPSNKVTEKGKDVELRCDPISGHTALYWYRQSLGQGLEFLIYFQGNSAPDKSGLPSDRFSAERTGGSVSTLTIQRTQQEDSAVYLCASSLMEASRGDQYFGAGTRLSVL.

Regarding this clone: The sequence runs out 3 residues before the end of the CDR3; the remainder is reconstructed from the germline J gene. The genes are TRBV15 and TRBJ2-3; 8 bases fit TRBD1. V shed 3 bases and J 4 bases; nucleotides not matched to a gene: 6. The CDR3 length is 15 residues. Looked up from germline, CDR1 is LNHNV and CDR2 is YYDKDF (reference sequence). The DNA read from the CDR3 is TGTGCCACCAGCAGCACAGGGGGTATCGCAGATACG. It translates to CATSSTGGIADT. The CDR3, in full, reads CATSSTGGIADTQYF.

Comment on this clone: The junction departs from germline at one end; a sequencing error may be responsible. The read falls 3 residues short of the CDR3 end, and the missing part is taken from the germline J gene. This chain joins TRBV18 and TRBJ2-5; TRBD2 is a possible D gene (6 bases). This CDR3 contains 15 residues. Germline CDR1 is KGHSH and CDR2 is LQKENI. The CDR3 loop is CAGSPRPSAQETQYF. The part of the CDR3 DNA that was read is TGTGCCGGCTCACCACGCCCTAGCGCCCAAGAGACC.

As regards this clone: The sequence runs out 3 residues before the end of the CDR3; the remainder is reconstructed from the germline J gene. J is TRBJ1-1 and V is TRBV29-1; D may be TRBD1 (6 bases). Germline V gene sequence: CDR1 SQVTM, CDR2 ANQGSEA. The ends were cut back, 5 bases at V and 4 bases at J, with 17 bases in the middle. The CDR3 covers 14 residues. CDR3 protein: CSVSDWGRGTEAFF. The sequenced part of the CDR3 DNA is TGCAGCGTTTCCGACTGGGGCAGGGGCACTGAA. Full variable domain (missing parts from reference TRBV29-1 and TRBJ1-1): SAVISQKPSRDICQRGTSLTIQCQVDSQVTMMFWYRQQPGQSLTLIATANQGSEATYESGFVIDKFPISRPNLTFSTLTVSNMSPEDSSIYLCSVSDWGRGTEAFFGQGTRLTVV.

About this clone: With the read ending 3 residues before the CDR3 end, the germline J gene is used to fill in that end. The chain employs TRBV30 and TRBJ1-5, with D perhaps TRBD1 (6 bases). Trimming stripped 1 base from V and 2 bases from J, with 12 bases between. CDR3 length equals 15 residues. Germline-derived CDR1 and CDR2 are GTSNPN and SVGIG (reference sequence). CDR3 DNA, as far as it was read: TGTGCCTGGAGTGGCCCCCGGACAGGCAATCAGCCC. Amino acids: CAWSGPRTGNQP. The CDR3 reads in full as CAWSGPRTGNQPQHF.

Of note for this clone: The read gets to within 3 residues of the CDR3 end, and the germline J gene fills in the rest. The V and J genes are TRBV12-3 or TRBV12-4 and TRBJ2-4; 7 bases agree with TRBD2. Trimming took 6 bases from V and 9 from J; bases not matched to a gene: 14. The CDR3 extends over 15 amino acids. CDR3 DNA, as far as it was read: TGTGCCAGCAGCCTCATGGGGGGAGGGCCGAGCATT. This gives the protein CASSLMGGGPSI. The whole CDR3 sequence is CASSLMGGGPSIQYF.

A remark on this clone: Read sequence stops 3 residues before the CDR3 end, and the germline J gene provides the missing end. J is TRBJ1-6 and V is TRBV20-1; 10 positions match TRBD1. The germline V gene encodes CDR1 DFQATT and CDR2 SNEGSKA (reference sequence). This CDR3 has 12 amino acids. V was pared by 3 bases and J by 10 bases, with 0 bases of the junction left unmatched. CDR3 bases read: TGCAGTGCTAGGGACAGGGGGTCACCC. Translation gives CSARDRGSP. The full CDR3 protein reads CSARDRGSPLHF.

Points on this clone: The CDR3 end falls 3 residues outside the read, so it is completed with the germline J gene. The rearrangement joins TRBV2 to TRBJ2-3; D unresolved. The germline V gene has CDR1 SNHLY and CDR2 FYNNEI. The CDR3 spans 13 residues. CDR3 sequence reads: CASSFGLQETQYF. The CDR3 bases that were read are TGTGCCAGCAGTTTTGGGCTCCAAGAGACG.

A word on this clone: The CDR3 end is not reached by the read, which stops 3 residues before it; the germline J gene fills it in. The genes are TRBV24-1 and TRBJ2-1; TRBD2 might be the D (6 bases). Germline lookup yields CDR1 KGHDR and CDR2 SFDVKD. The CDR3 consists of 13 residues. V was shortened by 9 bases and J by 6 bases, with 14 bases between the two germline ends. CDR3 DNA (partial): TGTGCCACCGGACGAGGGACTCCCAATGAG. Residues: CATGRGTPNE. The entire CDR3 is CATGRGTPNEQFF.

With respect to this clone: Read coverage stops 3 residues before the CDR3 terminus; the germline J gene supplies the remainder. The chain links TRBV5-4 to TRBJ2-3; 11 bases match TRBD2. This CDR3 has 16 amino acids. After removal of 2 bases from V and 5 bases from J, the junction contained 7 bases not matched to a gene. From germline, CDR1 is SGHNT and CDR2 YYREEE (reference sequence). CDR3 DNA (partial): TGTGCCAGCAGCTTTAGCGGGAGGGCCGGTGAAGATACG. Encoded protein: CASSFSGRAGEDT. The full CDR3 protein is CASSFSGRAGEDTQYF.

The CDR3 reads CASSLAGGSNEKLFF. The part of the CDR3 DNA that was read is TGCGCCAGCAGCTTGGCCGGGGGATCTAATGAAAAA. This chain connects TRBV5-1 to TRBJ1-4; possible D gene TRBD1, 5 bases. Sequencing ends 3 residues short of the CDR3 end; the germline J gene provides the rest. The germline V gene encodes CDR1 SGHRS and CDR2 YFSETQ. The V gene lost 0 bases and the J gene lost 3 bases, with 9 bases spanning the gap. This CDR3 contains 15 residues.

The CDR3 spells CASSEAEKVAGHNEQFF. Incomplete CDR3 DNA: TGTGCCAGCAGTGAAGCGGAGAAGGTAGCGGGTCACAATGAG. The chain carries TRBV6-1 and TRBJ2-1, with 7 bases aligning to TRBD2. The read terminates 3 residues before the CDR3 end, so the remaining end is supplied by the germline J gene. Looked up from germline, CDR1 is MNHNS and CDR2 is SASEGT. The ends lost 0 bases at V and 5 bases at J; junction bases unmatched: 10. This CDR3 has 17 amino acids.

This clone is labeled medium-sized based on frequency. The missing CDR3 end, 3 residues past where the read stops, is filled in from the germline J gene. The gene calls are TRBV20-1 and TRBJ2-4, with D unresolved. This CDR3 has 14 residues. Germline V gene sequence: CDR1 DFQATT, CDR2 SNEGSKA (reference sequence). V lost 0 bases and J 6 bases, leaving 12 bases between the germline ends. The chain's CDR3 is CSARDRRRINIQYF. Incomplete CDR3 DNA: TGCAGTGCTAGAGATCGGCGGCGGATAAACATT.

Regarding this clone: Sequencing ends 3 residues short of the CDR3 end; the germline J gene provides the rest. V is TRBV20-1 and J is TRBJ2-1, with TRBD2 matching 9 bases. Germline CDR1 reads DFQATT; CDR2 reads SNEGSKA (reference sequence). The CDR3 sequence is 17 residues long. V dropped 4 bases and J dropped 0; count of bases not matched to a gene: 10. The DNA read from the CDR3 is TGCAGTGCTATTGTGAGGTTGCGGGGGGGCTCCTACAATGAG. Translating gives CSAIVRLRGGSYNE. The whole CDR3 is CSAIVRLRGGSYNEQFF.

As concerns this clone: The CDR3 extends 3 residues past the end of the read, so its final part is completed from the germline J gene. The V call is TRBV7-8, the J call TRBJ2-7, with 13 nucleotides matching TRBD2. With 5 bases clipped from V and 5 bases from J, the junction kept 12 bases outside the gene matches. The CDR3 extends over 17 amino acids. The germline V gene encodes CDR1 SGHVS and CDR2 FQNEAQ. This chain's CDR3 is CASSLGLAGAFLNEQYF. The DNA read from the CDR3 is TGTGCCAGCAGCCTAGGACTAGCGGGAGCGTTCTTAAACGAG.

Regarding this clone: The read is 3 residues too short to cover the CDR3 end, so that end is filled in from the germline J gene. The V gene is TRBV6-2 or TRBV6-3, the J gene TRBJ2-3; D is uncertain. There are 11 residues in the CDR3. Germline V gives CDR1 MNHEY, CDR2 SVGEGT. The V and J ends lost 6 bases and 6 bases respectively, with 7 bases between them. The part of the CDR3 DNA that was read is TGTGCCAGCAGCAATTTCGATACG. This sequence encodes CASSNFDT. The full CDR3 is CASSNFDTQYF.

On this clone itself: The read finishes 3 residues shy of the CDR3 end, and the germline J gene is used to complete it. The chain carries TRBV29-1 and TRBJ1-6; D gene unclear. The CDR3 runs to 13 residues. V dropped 0 bases and J dropped 6 bases, with 6 bases sitting between them. Germline V gives CDR1 SQVTM, CDR2 ANQGSEA. The CDR3 sequence: CSVEDGRNSPLHF. The part of the CDR3 DNA that was read is TGCAGCGTTGAAGACGGTCGTAATTCACCC.

This clone is medium-sized (0.01 to 0.1%) by frequency. The CDR3 goes on 3 residues after the read ends, and that part is filled in from the germline J gene. The chain recombines TRBV10-1 with TRBJ2-7, with D unresolved. Germline CDR1 reads WNHNN; CDR2 reads SYGVQD (reference sequence). This CDR3 is built from 13 residues. V lost 2 bases, J lost 2 bases, and 7 bases lay in between. The part of the CDR3 DNA that was read is TGCGCCAGCAGTGAGGACCTAGCCTACGAG. Translating gives CASSEDLAYE. The whole CDR3 protein is CASSEDLAYEQYF.

Notes on this clone: The read ends 3 residues before the CDR3 terminus; that terminus is restored from the germline J gene. The rearrangement links TRBV30 to TRBJ1-2; D may be TRBD1 (5 bases). The CDR3 has 17 amino acids. Germline lookup yields CDR1 GTSNPN and CDR2 SVGIG (reference sequence). CDR3 protein: CAWSVVKLQGPRVDYTF. The sequenced CDR3 bases are TGTGCCTGGAGTGTAGTTAAGCTTCAGGGCCCCCGAGTAGAC.